Each of the 5 T cell receptor beta chains below was sequenced from the same sample in a study of CD8 T cells in Susac syndrome. The authors reverse transcribed roughly 0.5 to 1 ug RNA with random hexamers. In TCRdb, the immunoSEQ multiplex PCR reads were re-called with MiXCR into one record per CDR3 protein. The data contain roughly 100,000 distinct CDR3 sequences, 90% to 97% of them seen just once; the ten biggest clones take up 0.62%. Sequenced material: CD8+ T cells from PBMCs. All receptors come from a human donor with Susac syndrome.

The CDR3 loop is CASSLTGAYEQYF. The CDR3 DNA reads TGTGCCAGCAGCTTAACAGGGGCCTACGAGCAGTACTTC. V usage is TRBV7-9 and J usage is TRBJ2-7; the match to TRBD1 covers 7 bases. The germline V gene encodes CDR1 SEHNR and CDR2 FQNEAQ (reference sequence). The length of the CDR3 is 13 residues. V was pared by 2 bases and J by 2 bases, with 0 bases of the junction left unmatched.

The chain uses TRBV20-1 and TRBJ1-6; D is uncertain. There are 14 residues in the CDR3. V lost 1 base and J 3 bases, leaving 7 bases between the germline ends. The germline gives CDR1 DFQATT, CDR2 SNEGSKA (reference sequence). CDR3 sequence (DNA): TGCAGTGCTAGAGGGGCCCTCTATAATTCACCCCTCCACTTT. Translated, it gives CSARGALYNSPLHF.

This chain connects TRBV20-1 to TRBJ2-5, with 12 bases matching TRBD2. CDR3 size: 15 residues. J was trimmed by 0 bases and V by 6 bases; bases with no gene match: 5. Germline V gives CDR1 DFQATT, CDR2 SNEGSKA (reference sequence). The CDR3 loop reads CSARTSGAYQETQYF. The CDR3 DNA reads as TGCAGTGCCAGGACTAGCGGGGCGTACCAAGAGACCCAGTACTTC.

The chain is built from TRBV4-3 and TRBJ1-2, with a tentative D call TRBD1 (6 bases). The germline V gene has CDR1 LGHNA and CDR2 YSLEER. This CDR3 spans 16 amino acids. V was clipped by 4 bases and J by 1 base, with 16 bases between them. In DNA, the CDR3 is TGCGCCAGCAGCCGGTCGGCGGGGGGCTTTAACTATGGCTACACCTTC. The encoded protein is CASSRSAGGFNYGYTF.

V usage is TRBV13 and J usage is TRBJ1-1; 7 bases are shared with TRBD1. Germline V gene lookup returns CDR1 PRHDT and CDR2 FYEKMQ (reference sequence). The CDR3 is made up of 13 amino acids. V lost 5 bases, J lost 3 bases, and 3 bases stayed unmatched. DNA of the CDR3: TGTGCCAGCAGCCAGGGGGGGTACACTGAAGCTTTCTTT. Residues: CASSQGGYTEAFF.